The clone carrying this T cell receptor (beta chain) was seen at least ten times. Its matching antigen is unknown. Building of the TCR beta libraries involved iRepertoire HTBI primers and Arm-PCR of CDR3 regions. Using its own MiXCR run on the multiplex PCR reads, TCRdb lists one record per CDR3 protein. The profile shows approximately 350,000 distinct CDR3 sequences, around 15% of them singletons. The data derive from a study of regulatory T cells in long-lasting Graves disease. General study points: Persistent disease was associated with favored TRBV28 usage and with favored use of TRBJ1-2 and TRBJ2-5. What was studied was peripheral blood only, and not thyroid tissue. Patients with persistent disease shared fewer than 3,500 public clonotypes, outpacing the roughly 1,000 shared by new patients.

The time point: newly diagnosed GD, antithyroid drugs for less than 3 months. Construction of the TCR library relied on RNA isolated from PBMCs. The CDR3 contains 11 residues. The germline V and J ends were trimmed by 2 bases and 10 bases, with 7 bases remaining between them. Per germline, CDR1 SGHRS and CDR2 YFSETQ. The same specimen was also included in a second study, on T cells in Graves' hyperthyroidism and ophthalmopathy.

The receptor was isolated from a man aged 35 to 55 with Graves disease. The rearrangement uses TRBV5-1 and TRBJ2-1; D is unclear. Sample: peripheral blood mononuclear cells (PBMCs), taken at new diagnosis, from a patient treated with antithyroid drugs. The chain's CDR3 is CASSFGVEQFF. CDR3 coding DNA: TGCGCCAGCAGCTTTGGAGTAGAGCAGTTCTTC.